A single sample is the source of the 22 T cell receptor beta chains below, sequenced in a study of blood T cell repertoires in COVID-19. The repertoire was sequenced with immunoSEQ multiplex PCR; TCRdb's copy has only in-frame clones and lacks some. The sample lists 75,000 to 95,000 clones; about 86% were seen once. Material for sequencing was peripheral blood. The receptor set was obtained from a man aged 55 to 70 with acute or convalescent COVID-19.

The chain is built from TRBV12-3 or TRBV12-4 and TRBJ1-1; D is undetermined. V lost 6 bases and J 3 bases, leaving 11 bases between the germline ends. The length of the CDR3 is 13 residues. CDR3 sequence reads: CASSQQQYTEAFF. The CDR3 coding sequence is TGTGCCAGCAGCCAACAACAGTACACTGAAGCTTTCTTT.

This clone was observed once. The rearrangement links TRBV7-2 to TRBJ2-3; the match to TRBD2 covers 7 bases. The CDR3 contains 16 residues. V shed 5 bases and J 1 base; nucleotides not matched to a gene: 9. The germline CDR1 and CDR2 sequences are SGHTA and FQGNSA. CDR3: CASSLVRAGGTDTQYF. Here the CDR3 DNA reads TGTGCCAGCAGCCTCGTCAGGGCGGGGGGCACAGATACGCAGTATTTT.

The chain's CDR3 is CASTKGAGRGETQYF. Written as DNA, the CDR3 is TGTGCCAGCACCAAGGGGGCAGGGCGAGGCGAGACCCAGTACTTC. The rearrangement links TRBV11-1 to TRBJ2-5, with 7 bases fitting TRBD1. The V gene end was trimmed by 7 bases and the J gene end by 5 bases; junction bases not matched to a gene: 13. The CDR3 contains 15 residues. The germline V gene encodes CDR1 SGHAT and CDR2 FQDESV (reference sequence).

The chain carries TRBV18 and TRBJ1-5, with 9 bases matching TRBD1. CDR1 and CDR2 (germline): KGHSH, LQKENI. With V trimmed by 4 bases and J by 3 bases, 4 bases remained unmatched. This CDR3 has 15 residues. CDR3 loop: CASSRDRVYNQPQHF. The CDR3 coding sequence is TGTGCCAGCTCACGGGACAGGGTCTACAATCAGCCCCAGCATTTT.

V gene TRBV29-1 combines with J gene TRBJ2-7; 8 bases align to TRBD1. V was clipped by 6 bases and J by 3 bases; unmatched bases: 4. This CDR3 contains 12 residues. Germline-derived CDR1 and CDR2 are SQVTM and ANQGSEA. In DNA, the CDR3 is TGCAGCGTACCGACAGGGGACTACGAGCAGTACTTC. This encodes CSVPTGDYEQYF.

This rearrangement joins TRBV11-2 to TRBJ2-7; 7 nucleotides line up with TRBD2. CDR1 is SGHAT and CDR2 is FQNNGV in the germline V gene. This CDR3 is built from 13 residues. V was pared by 4 bases and J by 4 bases, with 4 bases of the junction left unmatched. DNA of the CDR3: TGTGCCAGCAGCTCTGGGGGGGGGTACGAGCAGTACTTC. It yields the protein CASSSGGGYEQYF.

The chain recombines TRBV6-5 with TRBJ1-5, with D tentatively TRBD1 (5 bases). Per the germline V gene, CDR1 is MNHEY and CDR2 is SVGAGI. The germline V and J ends were trimmed by 7 bases and 6 bases, with 13 bases remaining between them. The CDR3 loop spans 13 amino acids. The CDR3 DNA is TGTGCCAGCACTCAGGGTGTGGGTCAGCCCCAGCATTTT. It specifies CASTQGVGQPQHF.

Here the CDR3 reads CAWSGTGYYEQYF. As DNA, the CDR3 is TGTGCCTGGTCCGGGACAGGGTACTACGAGCAGTACTTC. The V call is TRBV30, the J call TRBJ2-7; 9 bases align to TRBD1. The germline gives CDR1 GTSNPN, CDR2 SVGIG (reference sequence). V shed 5 bases and J 3 bases; nucleotides not matched to a gene: 5. This CDR3 contains 13 residues.

A single count supports this clone. V gene TRBV25-1 combines with J gene TRBJ1-2, with a weak D call TRBD1 (6 bases). This CDR3 spans 10 amino acids. V was cut by 10 bases and J by 6 bases, with 9 bases left in between. The germline CDR1 and CDR2 sequences are MGHDK and SYGVNS. CDR3 coding DNA: TGTGCCATCCACAGGGATGGCTACACCTTC. Amino acids: CAIHRDGYTF.

V usage is TRBV18 and J usage is TRBJ1-4; 7 nucleotides align to TRBD1. The V segment lost 6 bases and the J segment 7 bases; nucleotides outside the gene matches: 8. This CDR3 has 14 residues. Per the germline V gene, CDR1 is KGHSH and CDR2 is LQKENI. The CDR3 sequence: CASSIQGTGEKLFF. As DNA, the CDR3 is TGTGCCAGCTCCATACAGGGGACGGGTGAAAAACTGTTTTTT.

The chain couples TRBV11-1 to TRBJ1-1, with TRBD1 as a possible D gene (6 bases). The ends were cut back, 5 bases at V and 3 bases at J, with 16 bases in the middle. The CDR3 has 15 residues. CDR1 and CDR2 (germline): SGHAT, FQDESV (reference sequence). The CDR3 DNA reads as TGTGCCAGCAGCGTCACAGGGAGAGGGGACACTGAAGCTTTCTTT. Its protein is CASSVTGRGDTEAFF.

The chain links TRBV30 to TRBJ2-1; 13 bases fit TRBD2. This CDR3 region has 17 residues. The germline V gene encodes CDR1 GTSNPN and CDR2 SVGIG (reference sequence). The V segment lost 0 bases and the J segment 7 bases; nucleotides outside the gene matches: 9. CDR3 coding DNA: TGTGCCTGGAGTGTACAACTAGCGGGGGGGCCGAGAAATGAGCAGTTCTTC. Protein product: CAWSVQLAGGPRNEQFF.

This rearrangement joins TRBV7-2 to TRBJ1-2; D uncertain. Trimming stripped 4 bases from V and 1 base from J, with 13 bases between. Germline CDR1 SGHTA, CDR2 FQGNSA. This CDR3 is 15 amino acids long. The CDR3 reads CASSSTLAYNYGYTF. The CDR3 nucleotides are TGTGCCAGCAGCTCCACCCTCGCCTATAACTATGGCTACACCTTC.

The rearrangement links TRBV7-3 to TRBJ2-1, with TRBD1 matching over 8 bases. The germline V gene encodes CDR1 SGHTA and CDR2 FQGTGA. V trimming: 6 bases; J trimming: 6 bases; junction bases outside the gene matches: 7. This CDR3 is 14 amino acids long. In nucleotides, the CDR3 is TGTGCCAGCAGGGGACAGGCCGGGGTCAATGAGCAGTTCTTC. Its translation: CASRGQAGVNEQFF.

A single count supports this clone. The V gene is TRBV18, the J gene TRBJ2-3; TRBD1 might be the D (6 bases). Trimming left V 6 bases short and J 3 bases short, with 13 bases between. The CDR3 length is 14 residues. Germline V lookup: CDR1 KGHSH, CDR2 LQKENI. The CDR3 region is CASSRGQRTDTQYF. In nucleotides, the CDR3 is TGTGCCAGCTCCCGCGGACAGCGAACAGATACGCAGTATTTT.

The chain links TRBV7-9 to TRBJ1-1, with a tentative D call TRBD1 (5 bases). The ends were cut back, 5 bases at V and 0 bases at J, with 10 bases in the middle. The CDR3 covers 14 residues. Germline V gene sequence: CDR1 SEHNR, CDR2 FQNEAQ (reference sequence). The CDR3 reads CASSVQGVNTEAFF. The CDR3 region has the DNA TGTGCCAGCAGCGTTCAGGGCGTGAACACTGAAGCTTTCTTT.

The chain joins TRBV10-2 to TRBJ1-2; D possibly corresponds to TRBD1 (5 bases). The CDR3 length is 13 residues. Deletions cut 3 bases from V and 3 bases from J, with 8 bases between. Germline V gene sequence: CDR1 WSHSY, CDR2 SAAADI. The CDR3 reads CASSEQTDYGYTF. CDR3 DNA sequence: TGCGCCAGCAGTGAACAGACAGACTATGGCTACACCTTC.

The chain couples TRBV5-1 to TRBJ1-5; TRBD1 agrees at 9 bases. Looked up from germline, CDR1 is SGHRS and CDR2 is YFSETQ. The V gene end was trimmed by 0 bases and the J gene end by 5 bases; junction bases not matched to a gene: 3. The CDR3 consists of 15 residues. The CDR3 bases are TGCGCCAGCAGCTTGGGGGACAGGGAGGATCAGCCCCAGCATTTT. Protein sequence: CASSLGDREDQPQHF.

The V gene is TRBV29-1, the J gene TRBJ1-3; TRBD1 agrees at 7 bases. Trimming removed 8 bases from V and 4 bases from J; junction bases left unmatched: 11. This CDR3 spans 14 amino acids. In germline, CDR1 is SQVTM, CDR2 ANQGSEA. The CDR3 here is CSTRRGLGGNTIYF. CDR3 coding DNA: TGCAGCACTAGGAGGGGGCTGGGAGGAAACACCATATATTTT.

The chain uses TRBV10-3 and TRBJ1-1; the match to TRBD1 covers 10 bases. The CDR3 covers 14 residues. V dropped 6 bases and J dropped 1; count of bases not matched to a gene: 2. Germline V CDR1 and CDR2: ENHRY, SYGVKD. CDR3 sequence (DNA): TGTGCCATCAGCCGACAGGGGGCGAACACTGAAGCTTTCTTT. Translated, it gives CAISRQGANTEAFF.

The chain joins TRBV18 to TRBJ2-3; D is undetermined. Trimming took off 3 bases at V and 0 bases at J, with 4 bases between the two ends. The CDR3 covers 13 residues. Germline V gene sequence: CDR1 KGHSH, CDR2 LQKENI. DNA of the CDR3: TGTGCCAGCTCACCTCCTAGCACAGATACGCAGTATTTT. This translates into CASSPPSTDTQYF.

This chain uses TRBV24-1 with TRBJ1-2, with 9 bases identical to TRBD1. From germline, CDR1 is KGHDR and CDR2 SFDVKD. Unmatched junction bases numbered 3, after V lost 5 bases and J lost 3 bases. The CDR3 has 14 residues. CDR3 coding DNA: TGTGCCACCAGTGCAGACAGGGGGGACTATGGCTACACCTTC. It encodes CATSADRGDYGYTF.